The 20 T cell receptor beta chains below all came from one sample that was sequenced in a study of OX40 agonist ivuxolimab in advanced cancers. The data were produced by immunoSEQ multiplex PCR, yet TCRdb's version contains in-frame clones alone and is incomplete. The sample lists 98,000 or so clones; 90% to 95% were seen once. The sequencing here drew on CD4+ or CD8+ T cells sorted from blood, taken in a trial of the OX40 agonist ivuxolimab. These receptors were collected from an adult with an advanced solid tumor such as melanoma, head and neck, liver or kidney cancer.

The V call is TRBV28, the J call TRBJ2-7; D gene uncertain. V was clipped by 6 bases and J by 3 bases, with 9 bases between them. The CDR3 is 12 residues long. Germline lookup yields CDR1 MDHEN and CDR2 SYDVKM. In DNA, the CDR3 is TGTGCCAGCAGGGGCCTTAACTACGAGCAGTACTTC. Amino acids: CASRGLNYEQYF.

The chain carries TRBV28 and TRBJ2-2; D gene ambiguous. The V gene lost 6 bases and the J gene lost 3 bases, with 11 bases spanning the gap. Germline V lookup: CDR1 MDHEN, CDR2 SYDVKM. The length of the CDR3 is 14 residues. The CDR3 protein is CASSLGADTGELFF. In nucleotides, the CDR3 is TGTGCCAGCAGCCTCGGCGCCGACACCGGGGAGCTGTTTTTT. Combining the CDR3 with reference TRBV28 and TRBJ2-2 gives the whole variable domain DVKVTQSSRYLVKRTGEKVFLECVQDMDHENMFWYRQDPGLGLRLIYFSYDVKMKEKGDIPEGYSVSREKKERFSLILESASTNQTSMYLCASSLGADTGELFFGEGSRLTVL.

The CDR3 sequence is CASSLGQGRQPQHF. CDR3 nucleotides: TGTGCCAGCAGTTTGGGTCAGGGTCGTCAGCCCCAGCATTTT. The chain is built from TRBV28 and TRBJ1-5; D is possibly TRBD1 (5 bases). The germline V gene has CDR1 MDHEN and CDR2 SYDVKM. Trimming shortened V by 3 bases and J by 6 bases, and 12 bases separated the two germline ends. CDR3 length equals 14 residues.

This chain joins TRBV19 and TRBJ2-4, with a weak D call TRBD1 (5 bases). The germline CDR1 and CDR2 sequences are LNHDA and SQIVND (reference sequence). Trimming left V 5 bases short and J 3 bases short, with 8 bases between. This CDR3 has 13 amino acids. Here the CDR3 DNA reads TGTGCCAGTAGTGACAGTGACAAAAACATTCAGTACTTC. Its translation: CASSDSDKNIQYF. The full variable domain, rest sourced from reference TRBV19 and TRBJ2-4, is DGGITQSPKYLFRKEGQNVTLSCEQNLNHDAMYWYRQDPGQGLRLIYYSQIVNDFQKGDIAEGYSVSREKKESFPLTVTSAQKNPTAFYLCASSDSDKNIQYFGAGTRLSVL.

This clone has only one observation. V gene TRBV28 combines with J gene TRBJ2-5; no definite D call. Trimming removed 8 bases from V and 5 bases from J, with 12 bases in between. The germline CDR1 and CDR2 sequences are MDHEN and SYDVKM. This CDR3 region has 12 residues. CDR3 sequence (DNA): TGTGCCAGCCAGAGATGGGATGAGACCCAGTACTTC. It encodes CASQRWDETQYF.

This chain connects TRBV18 to TRBJ2-7, with TRBD2 as a possible D gene (5 bases). The CDR3 spans 14 residues. CDR1 is KGHSH, CDR2 LQKENI, per germline. Trimming stripped 1 base from V and 4 bases from J, with 11 bases between. CDR3: CASSPRETHYEQYF. The CDR3 coding sequence is TGTGCCAGCTCACCACGGGAGACGCATTACGAGCAGTACTTC.

This chain uses TRBV11-2 with TRBJ2-2; TRBD2 matches 8 bases. The J segment lost 7 bases and the V segment lost 1 base, leaving 8 bases of the junction unmatched. The CDR3 length is 16 residues. CDR1 is SGHAT, CDR2 FQNNGV, per germline. Written as DNA, the CDR3 is TGTGCCAGCAGCTTAGCTTCGGGAGGGCCGATCGGGGAGCTGTTTTTT. This translates into CASSLASGGPIGELFF.

This chain connects TRBV4-2 to TRBJ2-2, with D unresolved. The germline gives CDR1 LGHNA, CDR2 YNFKEQ. The CDR3 runs to 15 residues. V was shortened by 0 bases and J by 0 bases, with 5 bases between the two germline ends. The CDR3 DNA reads TGTGCCAGCAGCCAAGATCTTTCGAACACCGGGGAGCTGTTTTTT. Amino acid sequence: CASSQDLSNTGELFF.

J is TRBJ2-2 and V is TRBV6-5; D might be TRBD2 (5 bases). The CDR3 spans 16 residues. CDR1 and CDR2 from the germline V gene are MNHEY and SVGAGI. The ends were cut back, 2 bases at V and 1 base at J, with 11 bases in the middle. Here the CDR3 DNA reads TGTGCCAGCAGTTACAGAGGGCGGGTGAACACCGGGGAGCTGTTTTTT. Translation gives CASSYRGRVNTGELFF.

The gene calls are TRBV7-2 and TRBJ2-5; TRBD2 might be the D (5 bases). The ends were cut back, 4 bases at V and 2 bases at J, with 8 bases in the middle. This CDR3 is built from 13 residues. Germline CDR1 reads SGHTA; CDR2 reads FQGNSA. CDR3 bases: TGTGCCAGCAGCTCGAGGGTGCAAGAGACCCAGTACTTC. Amino acids: CASSSRVQETQYF.

The chain couples TRBV30 to TRBJ2-7, with 9 positions matching TRBD2. Germline loops: CDR1 GTSNPN, CDR2 SVGIG (reference sequence). The junction had 11 bases not matched to a gene; V was cut back by 5 bases and J by 6 bases. The CDR3 has 14 residues. The CDR3 protein is CAWSGGRAAFEQYF. CDR3 DNA: TGTGCCTGGTCCGGCGGGAGGGCGGCCTTCGAGCAGTACTTC.

The rearrangement uses TRBV7-3 and TRBJ2-7; no clear D. V shed 2 bases and J shed 4 bases, with 18 bases lying between them. CDR3 length equals 16 residues. The germline CDR1 and CDR2 sequences are SGHTA and FQGTGA. CDR3 region: CASSLLMHSQRYEQYF. CDR3 nucleotide sequence: TGTGCCAGCAGCTTACTTATGCACTCCCAAAGATACGAGCAGTACTTC.

The chain joins TRBV27 to TRBJ1-1; D gene uncertain. The CDR3 has 13 residues. Germline V gives CDR1 MNHEY, CDR2 SMNVEV (reference sequence). Trimming shortened V by 3 bases and J by 1 base, and 6 bases separated the two germline ends. The DNA of the CDR3 is TGTGCCAGCAGTTTCAAGGAGAACACTGAAGCTTTCTTT. Its translation is CASSFKENTEAFF.

V gene TRBV19 combines with J gene TRBJ2-2; TRBD1 might be the D (5 bases). This CDR3 is 16 amino acids long. Trimming removed 5 bases at V and 4 bases at J, with 17 bases between. The germline gives CDR1 LNHDA, CDR2 SQIVND (reference sequence). CDR3 sequence: CASSLWQGATTGELFF. In DNA form, the CDR3 reads TGTGCCAGTAGTCTCTGGCAGGGTGCCACCACCGGGGAGCTGTTTTTT. Looking up the rest from reference TRBV19 and TRBJ2-2 gives the full variable domain: DGGITQSPKYLFRKEGQNVTLSCEQNLNHDAMYWYRQDPGQGLRLIYYSQIVNDFQKGDIAEGYSVSREKKESFPLTVTSAQKNPTAFYLCASSLWQGATTGELFFGEGSRLTVL.

The chain has TRBV6-4 and TRBJ2-2; D uncertain. The germline CDR1 and CDR2 sequences are MRHNA and SNTAGT. Trimming stripped 6 bases from V and 8 bases from J, with 19 bases between. The CDR3 totals 15 residues. DNA for the CDR3: TGTGCCAGCAGCCTCCGACCGTCCTCTACTGGGGAGCTGTTTTTT. Encoded protein: CASSLRPSSTGELFF.

This chain connects TRBV28 to TRBJ1-4, with a tentative D call TRBD1 (6 bases). CDR3 length: 16 amino acids. Germline CDR1 is MDHEN and CDR2 is SYDVKM. Trimming cost V 1 base and J 5 bases, with 14 bases left between them. The CDR3 spells CASSLSGTGRNEKLFF. The CDR3 coding sequence is TGTGCCAGCAGTTTATCGGGTACAGGGAGGAATGAAAAACTGTTTTTT.

The V call is TRBV5-1, the J call TRBJ1-3, with D uncertain. The ends were cut back, 1 base at V and 7 bases at J, with 12 bases in the middle. CDR1 is SGHRS and CDR2 is YFSETQ in the germline V gene. The CDR3 is made up of 14 amino acids. CDR3 sequence reads: CASSLFGQDNTIYF. In DNA, the CDR3 is TGCGCCAGCAGCTTGTTCGGTCAGGACAACACCATATATTTT.

The chain recombines TRBV30 with TRBJ1-1, with 8 bases fitting TRBD1. Germline CDR1 GTSNPN, CDR2 SVGIG (reference sequence). The J segment lost 8 bases and the V segment lost 0 bases, leaving 5 bases of the junction unmatched. This CDR3 region has 13 residues. The CDR3 is CAWSVSGDREAFF. In DNA form, the CDR3 reads TGTGCCTGGAGTGTTTCTGGGGACAGGGAAGCTTTCTTT.

This chain links TRBV29-1 with TRBJ1-2, with D unresolved. The CDR3 has 13 residues. Germline lookup yields CDR1 SQVTM and CDR2 ANQGSEA. CDR3 DNA: TGCAGTGACAAGGATAGAGGGAAGATTAGCTACACCTTC. Protein: CSDKDRGKISYTF.

This clone was counted between two and nine times. V and J are TRBV4-1 and TRBJ1-1, with D perhaps TRBD1 (5 bases). The CDR3 extends over 13 amino acids. V lost 4 bases and J 5 bases, leaving 11 bases between the germline ends. Germline loops: CDR1 MGHRA, CDR2 YSYEKL. For the CDR3, the DNA is TGCGCCAGCAGCCCTCGGGGGAGGACTGAAGCTTTCTTT. Protein product: CASSPRGRTEAFF.